The rows below give T cell receptor beta chains drawn from one sample of a study of T cells in Graves' hyperthyroidism and ophthalmopathy. TCRdb itself ran the multiplex PCR reads through MiXCR, one entry per CDR3 protein. The sample lists roughly 350,000 distinct CDR3 sequences; more than 12% were seen once. The sample was blood. The receptors derive from a woman in her twenties or thirties with Graves' ophthalmopathy. CDR3s include the opening cysteine and the closing phenylalanine or tryptophan. Fields, in order: V gene, D gene, J gene, clone size, CDR3 protein. D genes are given only for firm matches. For some rows the clone size is stated as once, few or many, or as a class when expanded; others skip it.

TRBV20-1	-	TRBJ1-5	many	CSARVPIGQGNQPQHF
TRBV18	TRBD2	TRBJ2-7	many	CASSPPEPSGEYEQYF
TRBV12-3/TRBV12-4	-	TRBJ2-3	few	CASSNTPGYGTDTQYF
TRBV6-1	TRBD1	TRBJ2-7	many	CASNRDRTYEQYF
TRBV27	TRBD2	TRBJ2-3	many	CASSSGGDRDTQYF
TRBV28	-	TRBJ1-1	many	CASSLGGFVNTEAFF
TRBV30	-	TRBJ2-7	many	CAWSGRVSSYEQYF
TRBV11-2	TRBD1	TRBJ2-3	many	CASSLVLGTAPSTDTQYF
TRBV2	-	TRBJ1-6	many	CASRVTGFHNSPLHF
TRBV18	-	TRBJ1-5	many	CASSPDSQGQPQHF
TRBV19	-	TRBJ1-1	few	CASSSGRGTEAFF
TRBV28	-	TRBJ1-1	many	CASSSTPPEAFF
TRBV12-3/TRBV12-4	TRBD2	TRBJ2-1	few	CASSSRSGGSYNEQFF
TRBV20-1	TRBD2	TRBJ2-1	-	CSAITSGGAWNEQFF
TRBV27	-	TRBJ2-7	many	CASSFSPDLNEQYF
TRBV6-1	-	TRBJ2-2	many	CASSPDRRNTGELFF
TRBV20-1	TRBD1	TRBJ1-1	many	CSAVAGTGGGRGAFF
TRBV11-1	-	TRBJ2-5	many	CASSSPVGTQYF
TRBV4-2	-	TRBJ1-1	-	CASSQASGKGRAEAFF
TRBV6-1	-	TRBJ2-7	many	CASSPQDGKSHNEQYF
TRBV7-3	TRBD1	TRBJ2-3	-	CASSFRRGQGGEDTQYF
TRBV24-1	-	TRBJ2-2	many	CATSHGQFIGELFF
TRBV7-2	TRBD2	TRBJ2-1	-	CANSLHRASGGSYNEQFF
TRBV9	-	TRBJ1-3	many	CASSVASTVSGNTIYF
TRBV7-3	TRBD2	TRBJ2-1	few	CASSLKAPLAGGRYNEQFF
TRBV10-2	TRBD1	TRBJ2-5	many	CASSETGGLGTQYF